In its sample, the clone carrying this TCR beta chain was seen many times. Its antigen is as yet unknown. Each TCR beta library was made by quantitative 5'-RACE that incorporated molecular barcodes. TCRdb fed the 5' RACE reads into MiXCR, producing one record per CDR3 protein. Among about 42,000 distinct CDR3 sequences, under 4.5% were seen once, and the ten largest hold approximately 4%. This sample is drawn from a study of CD8 T cells in ankylosing spondylitis. V was pared by 0 bases and J by 7 bases, with 4 bases of the junction left unmatched. This CDR3 has 15 amino acids. Germline loops: CDR1 SGDLS, CDR2 YYNGEE. Overall study results and limits: Made up of fewer than ten highly homologous variants, a TCR beta motif appeared characteristic of ankylosing spondylitis blood.

The sequence derives from a female donor with ankylosing spondylitis or in good health (not recorded which). The sequenced sample consisted of blood, either unsorted or a sorted T cell fraction (not recorded which). This chain connects TRBV9 to TRBJ2-1; TRBD1 matches 10 bases. This CDR3 is CASSVEGQGNNEQFF. The CDR3, as DNA: TGTGCCAGCAGCGTAGAGGGACAGGGGAATAATGAGCAGTTCTTC. The whole variable domain, remainder taken from reference TRBV9 and TRBJ2-1, is DSGVTQTPKHLITATGQRVTLRCSPRSGDLSVYWYQQSLDQGLQFLIQYYNGEERAKGNILERFSAQQFPDLHSELNLSSLELGDSALYFCASSVEGQGNNEQFFGPGTRLTVL.